The clone carrying this T cell receptor (beta chain) has just a few counts. This sample is part of a study of patients and donors after allogeneic stem cell transplantation. Via MiXCR, TCRdb re-called the RT-PCR reads, giving one row per CDR3 protein. The sample includes more than 850,000 distinct CDR3 sequences, approximately 18% of them seen just once. Sequenced: blood, either unsorted or a sorted T cell fraction (not recorded which). The sequence was obtained from a human donor who was either an allogeneic HSCT recipient or a stem cell or donor lymphocyte infusion donor (not recorded which). It is not recorded whose cells these are; they may come from a transplant donor.

CDR3 DNA sequence: TGTGCCAGCTCACCACAGTATAACCAAGAGACCCAGTACTTC. Its protein product is CASSPQYNQETQYF. The J gene is TRBJ2-5, the V gene TRBV18; no definite D call. Deletions cut 1 base from V and 0 bases from J, with 6 bases between. The CDR3 sequence is 14 residues long. Germline V CDR1 and CDR2: KGHSH, LQKENI.